The rows below give T cell receptor beta chains drawn from one sample of a study of shared clonotypes between healthy human individuals. Some clones are missing from TCRdb's copy, which holds only in-frame ones; the method was immunoSEQ multiplex PCR. This sample has about 700,000 clones, with 90% to 95% found just once. Sequencing was performed on naive CD8+ T cells sorted from blood. These TCRs come from a man under 40 in good health. The CDR3 runs from the conserved cysteine through the conserved F or W. Fields, in order: clone size, D gene, V gene, J gene, CDR3 protein, CDR3 DNA. A D gene is named only where the DNA matches it firmly. A row's size may be missing; if present it is once, few, many or a size class.

.,TRBD2,TRBV2,TRBJ2-1,CASIVRLAETYNEQFF,TGTGCCAGCATTGTGCGACTAGCGGAAACCTACAATGAGCAGTTCTTC
.,TRBD1,TRBV27,TRBJ1-1,CASRKSGQGASTEAFF,TGTGCCAGCAGGAAATCTGGACAGGGGGCAAGCACTGAAGCTTTCTTT
.,.,TRBV2,TRBJ2-7,CASIGRLSGEQYF,TGTGCCAGCATTGGGCGGCTTAGTGGGGAGCAGTACTTC
.,.,TRBV30,TRBJ2-6,CAWTVPPWRYSSGANVLTF,TGTGCCTGGACCGTACCCCCCTGGAGGTACAGCTCTGGGGCCAACGTCCTGACTTTC
.,.,TRBV20-1,TRBJ2-7,CSAAREQYF,TGCAGTGCGGCGAGAGAGCAGTACTTC
.,.,TRBV27,TRBJ1-2,CASSFLQGGYGYTF,TGTGCCAGCAGTTTCCTCCAGGGAGGCTATGGCTACACCTTC
.,TRBD1,TRBV5-1,TRBJ1-5,CASSSGTGATAQHF,TGCGCCAGCAGCAGCGGGACAGGCGCAACGGCCCAGCATTTT
few,.,TRBV15,TRBJ2-5,CATSSGSRETQYF,TGTGCCACCAGCAGTGGGTCCCGAGAGACCCAGTACTTC
.,.,TRBV10-1,TRBJ2-2,CASSEMNTGELFF,TGCGCCAGCAGTGAGATGAACACCGGGGAGCTGTTTTTT
.,.,TRBV25-1,TRBJ2-2,CASSAGTGELFF,TGTGCCAGCAGTGCCGGCACCGGGGAGCTGTTTTTT
.,TRBD2,TRBV4-3,TRBJ2-1,CASSPGLGSNEQFF,TGCGCCAGCAGCCCGGGACTAGGGAGTAATGAGCAGTTCTTC
.,TRBD1,TRBV6-6,TRBJ1-4,CASSYPGGEAEKLFF,TGTGCCAGCAGTTACCCAGGGGGGGAAGCTGAAAAACTGTTTTTT
once,TRBD1,TRBV6-1,TRBJ2-7,CASSDWTGYEQYF,TGTGCCAGCAGTGACTGGACAGGGTACGAGCAGTACTTC
.,.,TRBV7-9,TRBJ2-4,CASSVNGIQYF,TGTGCCAGCAGCGTTAACGGCATTCAGTACTTC
.,TRBD1,TRBV5-1,TRBJ2-7,CASSLEGAGPPPYEQYF,TGCGCCAGCAGCTTGGAGGGGGCAGGGCCCCCCCCCTACGAGCAGTACTTC
.,.,TRBV12-2,TRBJ2-2,CASRLAGRVFTGELFF,TGTGCAAGTCGCTTAGCTGGCCGAGTGTTCACCGGGGAGCTGTTTTTT
few,TRBD2,TRBV19,TRBJ2-7,CASSSGAGGPYEQYF,TGTGCCAGTAGTAGTGGAGCGGGAGGGCCCTACGAGCAGTACTTC
.,.,TRBV27,TRBJ2-2,CASSLFLGGANTGELFF,TGTGCCAGCAGTTTGTTTTTGGGCGGGGCAAACACCGGGGAGCTGTTTTTT
.,.,TRBV5-1,TRBJ2-1,CASTRGREYYNEQFF,TGCGCCTCCACCCGGGGGCGGGAGTATTACAATGAGCAGTTCTTC
.,.,TRBV28,TRBJ2-2,CASTWTIAGELFF,TGTGCCAGCACCTGGACCATTGCAGGGGAGCTGTTTTTT
.,TRBD1,TRBV7-8,TRBJ2-2,CASSENRLDRDSSGELFF,TGTGCCAGCAGCGAAAACCGCCTGGACAGGGATTCATCCGGGGAGCTGTTTTTT
once,TRBD2,TRBV11-2,TRBJ2-7,CASSWPSGSSYEQYF,TGTGCCAGCAGCTGGCCTAGCGGGAGCTCCTACGAGCAGTACTTC